The rows below give T cell receptor beta chains drawn from one sample of a study of cytomegalovirus exposure and HLA in healthy donors. Sequencing was performed with immunoSEQ multiplex PCR; in TCRdb, only in-frame clones are kept and a portion is missing. The repertoire has fewer than 250,000 clones, around 73% of them found once; the top ten carry about 3.8%. The source material was PBMCs. All receptors derive from a male donor in good health and CMV-seronegative. Both conserved end residues are part of each CDR3.

v_call: TRBV4-1; cdr3_aa: CASSQDTGTSGRGDEQYF
v_call: TRBV7-9; cdr3_aa: CASSRQDSYEQYF
v_call: TRBV20-1; cdr3_aa: CSATQYNEQFF
v_call: TRBV7-9; cdr3_aa: CASSFEHSRQFF
v_call: TRBV2; cdr3_aa: CASSDQGAPAQPQHF
v_call: TRBV13; cdr3_aa: CASSLTGTTLSPFF
v_call: TRBV10-3; cdr3_aa: CAISESAGSTEAFF
v_call: TRBV14; cdr3_aa: CASRLGCADTQYF
v_call: TRBV6-5; cdr3_aa: CASGWTALSAQHF
v_call: TRBV18; cdr3_aa: CASSPLASGEETQYF
v_call: TRBV5-1; cdr3_aa: CASSSGQGGNTEAFF
v_call: TRBV9; cdr3_aa: CASSVSGVNTEAFF
v_call: TRBV27; cdr3_aa: CASGPNWTGGEQYF
v_call: TRBV9; cdr3_aa: CASTTGVGTYEQYF
v_call: TRBV5-8; cdr3_aa: CASSLSFNRVNTEAFF
v_call: TRBV9; cdr3_aa: CASSPSSGLELGEQYF
v_call: TRBV7-2; cdr3_aa: CASSLEQNYGYTF
v_call: TRBV7-6; cdr3_aa: CASSLDAGTREQYF
v_call: TRBV11-2; cdr3_aa: CASSSGTGVDEQYF
v_call: TRBV9; cdr3_aa: CASSVYGTGGPEQYF
v_call: TRBV5-1; cdr3_aa: CASRAEPYNEQFF
v_call: TRBV15; cdr3_aa: CATSSGTGDYNEQFF